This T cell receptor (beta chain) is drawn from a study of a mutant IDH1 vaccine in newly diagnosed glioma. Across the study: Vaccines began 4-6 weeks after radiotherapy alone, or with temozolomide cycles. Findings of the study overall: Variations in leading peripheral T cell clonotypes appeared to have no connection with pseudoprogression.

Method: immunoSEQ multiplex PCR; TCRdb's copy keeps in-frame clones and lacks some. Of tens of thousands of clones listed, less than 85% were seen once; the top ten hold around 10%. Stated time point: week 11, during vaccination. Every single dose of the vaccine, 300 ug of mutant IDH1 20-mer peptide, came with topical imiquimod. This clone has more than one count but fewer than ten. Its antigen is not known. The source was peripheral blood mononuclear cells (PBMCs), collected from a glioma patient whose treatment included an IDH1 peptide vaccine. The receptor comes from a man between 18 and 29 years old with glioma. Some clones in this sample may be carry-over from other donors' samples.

Here the CDR3 reads CSVRGLNTEAFF. CDR3 in DNA: TGCAGCGTTAGGGGGCTGAACACTGAAGCTTTCTTT. V and J are TRBV29-1 and TRBJ1-1, with 7 bases matching TRBD1. V lost 5 bases, J lost 0 bases, and 0 bases stayed unmatched. The CDR3 extends over 12 amino acids. The germline gives CDR1 SQVTM, CDR2 ANQGSEA. Full variable domain (remainder filled in from reference TRBV29-1 and TRBJ1-1): SAVISQKPSRDICQRGTSLTIQCQVDSQVTMMFWYRQQPGQSLTLIATANQGSEATYESGFVIDKFPISRPNLTFSTLTVSNMSPEDSSIYLCSVRGLNTEAFFGQGTRLTVV.